The T cell receptor beta chain described here comes from a study of CD8 T cell repertoires and HIV-1 epitope variants. Study overall: Separate wells received one of Twenty-five Gag or Nef variant peptides. Tested: three Gag epitope families, Nef HW9 and YT9. Study-wide results and limits: No clonotypes responded to the TAALDMSHF plasma variant; about five recognized KF9, one HW9.

As to this clone: Its target is unknown.

TCR beta CDR3 was sequenced at survey depth on immunoSEQ. Here immunoSEQ multiplex PCR was the method, and the copy in TCRdb shows in-frame clones only, minus some. Found here are about 5,000 clones, 65% to 80% of them singletons; the top ten hold around 45%. The V gene lost 4 bases and the J gene lost 7 bases, with 11 bases spanning the gap. Looked up from germline, CDR1 is MNHEY and CDR2 is SMNVEV (reference sequence). The CDR3 length is 13 residues. This TCR came from a male donor with HIV. The sample consisted of cultured CD8+ T cells derived from PBMCs. This rearrangement joins TRBV27 to TRBJ1-3; no clear D gene. CDR3 sequence reads: CASSSFDFNTIYF. CDR3 DNA: TGTGCCAGCAGTTCATTTGATTTCAACACCATATATTTT.